The 10 T cell receptor beta chains reported below all come from one sample, sequenced in a study of human T cells and chemical hapten exposure. Time point reported: pre-sensitization, week 0. Treatment here: therapeutic diphenylcyclopropenone sensitization with weekly scalp DPC. Each CDR3 protein is one row after TCRdb ran MiXCR on the RACE reads. In the table there are 150,000 to 200,000 distinct CDR3 sequences, approximately 31% of which are singletons. The starting material was whole blood, obtained in connection with sensitization to the hapten diphenylcyclopropenone (DPC). The receptors come from a woman younger than 45 with alopecia areata. Some clones in this sample may be carry-over from other donors' samples.

The chain employs TRBV4-1 and TRBJ2-7, with 10 nucleotides matching TRBD2. Germline V gene sequence: CDR1 MGHRA, CDR2 YSYEKL. V lost 3 bases, J lost 2 bases, and 7 bases stayed unmatched. This CDR3 has 16 residues. CDR3 in amino acids: CASSQALAGSAYEQYF. The CDR3 bases are TGCGCCAGCAGCCAGGCACTAGCGGGGAGTGCCTACGAGCAGTACTTC.

This sequence joins TRBV19 and TRBJ1-1; no clear D gene. This CDR3 comprises 14 residues. The V and J ends lost 5 bases and 1 base respectively, with 11 bases between them. Germline V gene sequence: CDR1 LNHDA, CDR2 SQIVND (reference sequence). The CDR3 sequence: CASSYFHQNTEAFF. DNA of the CDR3: TGTGCCAGTAGTTACTTTCACCAGAACACTGAAGCTTTCTTT.

A few counts support this clonotype. The chain uses TRBV29-1 and TRBJ2-5; D uncertain. Germline CDR1 and CDR2: SQVTM and ANQGSEA. V lost 8 bases and J lost 4, with 11 bases in between. The CDR3 consists of 11 residues. The CDR3 sequence: CSFELGETQYF. For the CDR3, the DNA is TGCAGCTTCGAGCTGGGAGAGACCCAGTACTTC.

The chain links TRBV20-1 to TRBJ2-3, with 8 positions matching TRBD1. With 5 bases clipped from V and 2 bases from J, the junction kept 6 bases outside the gene matches. CDR1 DFQATT and CDR2 SNEGSKA come from the germline V gene (reference sequence). This CDR3 has 14 amino acids. In DNA, the CDR3 is TGCAGTGCTGTCCCGGGACAGGCCACAGATACGCAGTATTTT. Translating it yields CSAVPGQATDTQYF.

V and J are TRBV21-1 and TRBJ1-2; the table calls TRBD1, which could not be checked here. TRBV21-1 corresponds to a pseudogene. CDR3 length equals 16 residues. CDR3 amino acids: CASSKKGAGMGYGYTF. CDR3 sequence (DNA): TGTGCCAGCAGCAAAAAAGGGGCAGGGATGGGCTATGGCTACACCTTC.

The chain links TRBV12-3 or TRBV12-4 to TRBJ2-7; no reliable D call. CDR3 length: 12 amino acids. Trimming shortened V by 6 bases and J by 4 bases, and 10 bases separated the two germline ends. This CDR3 is CASSRQQYEQYF. DNA of the CDR3: TGTGCCAGCAGCCGTCAGCAGTACGAGCAGTACTTC.

The rearrangement uses TRBV5-1 and TRBJ2-5; D not certain. The CDR3 is 14 residues long. Looked up from germline, CDR1 is SGHRS and CDR2 is YFSETQ. V lost 0 bases and J lost 4, with 10 bases in between. As DNA, the CDR3 is TGCGCCAGCAGCTTGGCGGCTAGTCGAGAGACCCAGTACTTC. Its protein product is CASSLAASRETQYF.

The V call is TRBV29-1, the J call TRBJ2-3; D is perhaps TRBD2 (6 bases). Trimming removed 7 bases from V and 3 bases from J, with 14 bases in between. The CDR3 covers 13 residues. Germline V lookup: CDR1 SQVTM, CDR2 ANQGSEA. The CDR3 sequence: CSAAGGLTDTQYF. For the CDR3, the DNA is TGCAGCGCCGCTGGGGGGTTGACAGATACGCAGTATTTT.

The chain links TRBV2 to TRBJ1-5, with TRBD1 identical over 7 bases. J was trimmed by 0 bases and V by 7 bases; bases with no gene match: 6. The CDR3 is 15 residues long. Germline V lookup: CDR1 SNHLY, CDR2 FYNNEI. The DNA for the CDR3 is TGTGCCAGCACCGGGACAGTTAATAGCAATCAGCCCCAGCATTTT. Protein product: CASTGTVNSNQPQHF.

This chain links TRBV6-2 or TRBV6-3 with TRBJ1-1; no definite D call. CDR1 is MNHEY and CDR2 is SVGEGT in the germline V gene. V was cut by 5 bases and J by 3 bases, with 13 bases left in between. The length of the CDR3 is 14 residues. The CDR3 spells CASSVSGSDTEAFF. In DNA, the CDR3 is TGTGCCAGCAGTGTATCGGGGTCCGACACTGAAGCTTTCTTT.